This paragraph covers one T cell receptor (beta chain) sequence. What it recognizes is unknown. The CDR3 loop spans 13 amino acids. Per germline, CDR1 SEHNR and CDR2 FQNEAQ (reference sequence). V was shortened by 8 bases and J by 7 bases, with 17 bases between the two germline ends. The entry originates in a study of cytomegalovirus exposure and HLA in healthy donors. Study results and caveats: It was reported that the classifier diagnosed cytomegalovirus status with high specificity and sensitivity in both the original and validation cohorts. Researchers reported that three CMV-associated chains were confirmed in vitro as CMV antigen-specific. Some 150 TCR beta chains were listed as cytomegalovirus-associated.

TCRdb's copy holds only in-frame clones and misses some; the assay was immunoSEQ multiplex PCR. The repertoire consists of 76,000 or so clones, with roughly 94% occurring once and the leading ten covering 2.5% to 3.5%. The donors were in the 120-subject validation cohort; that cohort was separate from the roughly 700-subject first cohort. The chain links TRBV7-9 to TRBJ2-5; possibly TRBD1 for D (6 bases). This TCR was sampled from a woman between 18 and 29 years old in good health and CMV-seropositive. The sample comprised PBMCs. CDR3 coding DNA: TGTGCCAGCGGAAAACAGGGATGGGGGACCCAGTACTTC. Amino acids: CASGKQGWGTQYF. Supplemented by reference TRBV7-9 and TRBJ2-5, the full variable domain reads DTGVSQNPRHKITKRGQNVTFRCDPISEHNRLYWYRQTLGQGPEFLTYFQNEAQLEKSRLLSDRFSAERPKGSFSTLEIQRTEQGDSAMYLCASGKQGWGTQYFGPGTRLLVL.